The source of this T cell receptor beta chain is a study of blood T cell repertoires in COVID-19. Whole-study context: Both acute and convalescent COVID-19 samples were obtained from the United States, Italy and Spain.

Source study methods: Cell counts per sample came from amplifying reference gene primers. Using immunoSEQ multiplex PCR, the repertoire was profiled, and TCRdb retains in-frame clones only, with some absent. V and J calls plus clone size are reproduced from that table; the DNA served to infer D and trimming. The sample holds under 300,000 clones, about 83% seen once. Germline loops: CDR1 MGHRA, CDR2 YSYEKL. The CDR3 extends over 16 amino acids. After removal of 4 bases from V and 5 bases from J, the junction contained 8 bases not matched to a gene. The source of this sequence is a woman aged 40 to 50 who had recovered from COVID-19. The sample comprised peripheral blood. The chain joins TRBV4-1 to TRBJ1-6, with 7 bases that match TRBD1. The CDR3 region is CASSRYRDSDNSPLHF. CDR3 in DNA: TGCGCCAGCAGCCGGTACCGGGACAGCGATAATTCACCCCTCCACTTT.